The entry below gives a single TCR beta chain sequence along with its context. TCRdb re-called the RT-PCR reads with MiXCR, one entry per CDR3 protein. The sample consists of about 960,000 distinct CDR3 sequences, roughly 18% of them appearing once. The sample comes from a study of patients and donors after allogeneic stem cell transplantation. The CDR3 is made up of 14 amino acids. The V end was cut by 4 bases, the J end by 5 bases, with 14 bases between. Germline lookup yields CDR1 LGHNA and CDR2 YSLEER. Sequencing was done on a sample of blood, either unsorted or a sorted T cell fraction (not recorded which). The TCR originated in a human donor who was either an allogeneic HSCT recipient or a stem cell or donor lymphocyte infusion donor (not recorded which). It is not recorded whose cells these are; they may come from a transplant donor. The gene calls are TRBV4-3 and TRBJ1-2; possible D gene TRBD1, 5 bases. CDR3 region: CASSRDLEGYGYTF. CDR3 coding DNA: TGCGCCAGCAGCCGAGATTTGGAGGGGTATGGCTACACCTTC.